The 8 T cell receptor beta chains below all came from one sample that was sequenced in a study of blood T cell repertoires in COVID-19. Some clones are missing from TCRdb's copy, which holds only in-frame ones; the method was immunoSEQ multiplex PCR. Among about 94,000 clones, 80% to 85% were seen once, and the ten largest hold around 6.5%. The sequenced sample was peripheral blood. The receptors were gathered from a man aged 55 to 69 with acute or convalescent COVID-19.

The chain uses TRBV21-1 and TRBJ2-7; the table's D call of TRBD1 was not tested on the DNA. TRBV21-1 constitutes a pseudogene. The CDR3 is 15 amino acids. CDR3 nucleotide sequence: TGTGCCAGCAGCAAAGTTGGCAGGGGTCCCTACGAGCAGTACTTC. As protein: CASSKVGRGPYEQYF.

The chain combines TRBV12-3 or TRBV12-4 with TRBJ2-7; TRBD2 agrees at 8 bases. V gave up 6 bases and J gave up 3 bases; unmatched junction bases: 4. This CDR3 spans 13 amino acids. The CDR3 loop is CASSFGGVYEQYF. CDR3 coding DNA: TGTGCCAGCAGCTTCGGGGGGGTCTACGAGCAGTACTTC.

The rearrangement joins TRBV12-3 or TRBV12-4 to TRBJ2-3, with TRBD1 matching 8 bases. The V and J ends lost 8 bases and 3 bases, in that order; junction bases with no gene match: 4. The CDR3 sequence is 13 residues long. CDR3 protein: CASLGQGTDTQYF. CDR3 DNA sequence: TGTGCCAGCTTAGGACAGGGTACAGATACGCAGTATTTT.

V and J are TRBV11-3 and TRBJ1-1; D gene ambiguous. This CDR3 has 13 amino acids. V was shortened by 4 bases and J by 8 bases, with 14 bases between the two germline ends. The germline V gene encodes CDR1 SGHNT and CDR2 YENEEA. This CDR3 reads CASSSSPRAEAFF. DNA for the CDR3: TGTGCCAGCAGCTCCTCCCCGCGCGCAGAAGCTTTCTTT.

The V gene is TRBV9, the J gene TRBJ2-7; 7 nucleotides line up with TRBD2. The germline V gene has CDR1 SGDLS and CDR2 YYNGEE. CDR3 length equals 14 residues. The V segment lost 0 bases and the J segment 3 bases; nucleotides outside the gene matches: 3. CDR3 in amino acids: CASSVASGGYEQYF. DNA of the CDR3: TGTGCCAGCAGCGTAGCATCGGGAGGCTACGAGCAGTACTTC.

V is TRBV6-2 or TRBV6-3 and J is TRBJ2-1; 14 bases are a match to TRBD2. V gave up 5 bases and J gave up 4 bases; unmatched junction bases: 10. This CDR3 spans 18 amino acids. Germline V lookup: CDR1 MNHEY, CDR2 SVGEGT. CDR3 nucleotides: TGTGCCAGCAGTCACGACTCGACTAGCGGGGGGGCATACAATGAGCAGTTCTTC. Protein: CASSHDSTSGGAYNEQFF.

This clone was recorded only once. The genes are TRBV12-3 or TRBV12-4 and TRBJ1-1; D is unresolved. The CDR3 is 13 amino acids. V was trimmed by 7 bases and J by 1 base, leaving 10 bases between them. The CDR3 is CASTLDRNTEAFF. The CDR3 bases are TGTGCCAGCACCCTAGACCGGAACACTGAAGCTTTCTTT.

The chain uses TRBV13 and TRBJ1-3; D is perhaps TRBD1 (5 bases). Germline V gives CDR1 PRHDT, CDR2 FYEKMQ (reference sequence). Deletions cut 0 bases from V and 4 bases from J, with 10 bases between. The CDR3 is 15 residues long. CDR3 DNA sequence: TGTGCCAGCAGCTTAGGATCGCGGGGCGGAAACACCATATATTTT. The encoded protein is CASSLGSRGGNTIYF.